This T cell receptor (beta chain) was identified during a study of technical replicates of blood from a few donors. Some clones are missing from TCRdb's copy, which holds only in-frame ones; the method was immunoSEQ multiplex PCR. The table shows tens of thousands of clones, with 85% to 95% occurring only once. The CDR3 loop spans 12 amino acids. Germline V lookup: CDR1 MNHEY, CDR2 SVGAGI. Trimming stripped 2 bases from V and 7 bases from J, with 6 bases between. Sample: T cells isolated from PBMCs. The receptor was isolated from a human donor in good health. The V and J genes are TRBV6-5 and TRBJ2-1, with D possibly being TRBD2 (5 bases). The CDR3: CASSYGGNEQFF. DNA for the CDR3: TGTGCCAGCAGTTACGGCGGGAATGAGCAGTTCTTC.